The source of this T cell receptor beta chain is a study of shared clonotypes between healthy human individuals. Study at large: Each donor's CD8 memory used one plate, CD8 naive two, each CD4 subset three.

The CDR3 extends over 14 amino acids. Trimming took 3 bases from V and 2 from J; bases not matched to a gene: 3. From germline, CDR1 is LGHNT and CDR2 FRNRAP. Genomic DNA belonging to each subset was distributed in equal measure over several immunoSEQ plates. Assay used: immunoSEQ multiplex PCR; TCRdb lists only in-frame clones, some missing. The sample contains 2.3 million or so clones, roughly 93% of which appear only once. This clonotype originated in a young man in good health. Some clones in this sample may be carry-over from other donors' samples. Input material: naive CD4+ T cells from PBMCs. As for subset: CD45RA+ positively selected. The chain links TRBV12-5 to TRBJ2-5, with TRBD2 matching 7 bases. The chain's CDR3 is CASGLGLDQETQYF. CDR3 DNA: TGTGCTAGTGGTTTAGGACTAGATCAAGAGACCCAGTACTTC. Full variable domain (rest looked up from reference TRBV12-5 and TRBJ2-5): DARVTQTPRHKVTEMGQEVTMRCQPILGHNTVFWYRQTMMQGLELLAYFRNRAPLDDSGMPKDRFSAEMPDATLATLKIQPSEPRDSAVYFCASGLGLDQETQYFGPGTRLLVL.